A single T cell receptor (beta chain) is shown here with its context. Its matching antigen is unknown. Via 5' RACE with UMI labels, TRB cDNA libraries were prepared. TCRdb re-called the 5' RACE reads and gives one entry per CDR3 protein, without DNA. The table for this sample gives some 28,000 distinct CDR3 sequences. CDR3 size: 16 residues. In germline, CDR1 is SGHRS, CDR2 YFSETQ. The record originates from a study of CXCR3-negative and CXCR3-positive naive CD8 T cells. Study results and limitations: Similar TRBV-TRBJ usage was seen in naive cells (both CXCR3-negative and CXCR3-positive), but memory cells differed.

The clonotype comes from a human donor in good health. Some clones in this sample may be carry-over from other donors' samples. The sample taken for sequencing was memory CD8+ T cells from blood. The V and J genes are TRBV5-1 and TRBJ1-2; lacking DNA, the TRBD1 call made by TCRdb goes unchecked. CDR3 loop: CASSDAGQDIGYGYTF.